Included here is one T cell receptor beta chain sequence, with context. These data originate in a study of blood T cell repertoires in COVID-19. Study-level background: Some COVID-19 samples were acute and others convalescent; all came from the United States, Italy and Spain. In each case, the material was cDNA or gDNA derived from T cells, B-cell-depleted T cells, or PBMCs.

In the authors' workflow: It was from reference gene primer amplification that nucleated cell counts were estimated. This table comes from immunoSEQ multiplex PCR, and its TCRdb copy is limited to in-frame clones, with some not included. The V and J calls and the clone size are those of that table, but D and trimming were determined from the DNA. Here the sample spans more than 110,000 clones, about 90% being singletons. The germline V gene has CDR1 LNHNV and CDR2 YYDKDF (reference sequence). This CDR3 is 15 amino acids long. V trimming: 3 bases; J trimming: 2 bases; junction bases outside the gene matches: 3.

V and J are TRBV15 and TRBJ1-4; 7 nucleotides agree with TRBD1. This TCR came from a man aged 50 to 60 with active or convalescent COVID-19. Sequenced material: peripheral blood. The CDR3 region has the DNA TGTGCCACCAGCAGGGCAGGGGGGACTAATGAAAAACTGTTTTTT. It specifies CATSRAGGTNEKLFF.